This T cell receptor (beta chain) was found in a study of CD8+ T cells in alopecia areata. Looking at the study overall: Treated patients swallowed 5 to 10 mg of oral tofacitinib twice daily.

It was cDNA, reverse transcribed from extracted RNA, that served as the sequencing template. Clones were read by immunoSEQ multiplex PCR, and TCRdb kept only the in-frame ones, dropping some. The sample carries about 180,000 clones, less than 75% recorded once. Patients with alopecia areata provided lesional scalp punch biopsies as well as peripheral blood. CDR1 SNHLY and CDR2 FYNNEI come from the germline V gene. CDR3 length equals 13 residues. V lost 10 bases to trimming and J lost 6 bases; unmatched junction nucleotides: 6. The rearrangement joins TRBV2 to TRBJ2-1, with 10 bases fitting TRBD2. The input for sequencing was CD8+ T cells sorted from blood, taken at week 0. The TCR originated in a human donor with alopecia areata. In nucleotides, the CDR3 is TGTGCCACGCAGCGGGGGGGCGGCAATGAGCAGTTCTTC. Translated, it gives CATQRGGGNEQFF.